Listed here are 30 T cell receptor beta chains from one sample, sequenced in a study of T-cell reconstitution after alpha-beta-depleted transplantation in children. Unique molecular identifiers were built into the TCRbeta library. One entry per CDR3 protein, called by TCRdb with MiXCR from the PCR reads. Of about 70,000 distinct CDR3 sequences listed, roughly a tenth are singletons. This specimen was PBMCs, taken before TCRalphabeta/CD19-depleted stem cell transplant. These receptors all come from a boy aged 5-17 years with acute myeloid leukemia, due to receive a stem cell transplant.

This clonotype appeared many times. The CDR3 spells CSVVGVTASYEQYF. CDR3 DNA: TGCAGCGTTGTGGGGGTAACAGCCTCCTACGAGCAGTACTTC. The gene calls are TRBV29-1 and TRBJ2-7, with D possibly being TRBD1 or TRBD2 (5 bases each). The CDR3 is 14 amino acids. V was shortened by 4 bases and J by 0 bases, with 13 bases between the two germline ends. Germline CDR1 is SQVTM and CDR2 is ANQGSEA.

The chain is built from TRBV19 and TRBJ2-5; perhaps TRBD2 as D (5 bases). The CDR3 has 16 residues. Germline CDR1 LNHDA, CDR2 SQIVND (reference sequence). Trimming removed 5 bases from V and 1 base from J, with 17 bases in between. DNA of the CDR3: TGTGCCAGTAGTCCCACCGGGTCGGGGATCCAAGAGACCCAGTACTTC. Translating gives CASSPTGSGIQETQYF.

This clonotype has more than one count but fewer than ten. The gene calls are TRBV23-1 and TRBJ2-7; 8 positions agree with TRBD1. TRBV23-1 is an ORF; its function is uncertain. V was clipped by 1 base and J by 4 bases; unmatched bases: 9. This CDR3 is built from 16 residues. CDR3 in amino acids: CASSQYPRQGRYEQYV. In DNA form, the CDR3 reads TGCGCCAGCAGTCAATACCCACGACAGGGGAGGTACGAGCAGTACGTC.

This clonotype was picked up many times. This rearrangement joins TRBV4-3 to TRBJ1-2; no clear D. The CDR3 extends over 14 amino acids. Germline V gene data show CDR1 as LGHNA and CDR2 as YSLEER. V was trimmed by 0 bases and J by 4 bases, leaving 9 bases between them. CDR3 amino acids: CASSQEAQFYGYTF. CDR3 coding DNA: TGCGCCAGCAGCCAAGAGGCACAGTTCTATGGCTACACCTTC.

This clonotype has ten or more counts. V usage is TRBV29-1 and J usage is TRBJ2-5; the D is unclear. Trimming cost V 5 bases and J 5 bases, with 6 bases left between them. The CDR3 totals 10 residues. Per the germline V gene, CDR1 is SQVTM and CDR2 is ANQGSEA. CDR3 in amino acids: CSVSGETQYF. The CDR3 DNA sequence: TGCAGCGTTTCCGGGGAGACCCAGTACTTC.

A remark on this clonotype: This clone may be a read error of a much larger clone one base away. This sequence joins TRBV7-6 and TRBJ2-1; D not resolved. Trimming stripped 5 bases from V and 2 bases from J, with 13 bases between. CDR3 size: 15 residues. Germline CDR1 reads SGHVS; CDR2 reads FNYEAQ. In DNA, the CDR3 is TGTGCCAGCAGCGTAGAGTCGGCTACCTACAATGAGCAGTTCTTC. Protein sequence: CASSVESATYNEQFF. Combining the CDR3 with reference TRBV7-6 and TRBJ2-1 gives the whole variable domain GAGVSQSPRYKVTKRGQDVALRCDPISGHVSLYWYRQALGQGPEFLTYFNYEAQQDKSGLPNDRFSAERPEGSISTLTIQRTEQRDSAMYRCASSVESATYNEQFFGPGTRLTVL.

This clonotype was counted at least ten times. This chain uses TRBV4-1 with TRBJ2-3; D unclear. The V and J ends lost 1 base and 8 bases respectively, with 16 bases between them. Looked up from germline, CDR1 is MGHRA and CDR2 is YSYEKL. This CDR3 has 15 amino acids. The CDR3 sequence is CASSQVGQTRGTQYF. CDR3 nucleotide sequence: TGCGCCAGCAGCCAAGTAGGGCAGACTCGCGGTACGCAGTATTTT.

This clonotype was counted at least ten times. The CDR3 DNA reads as TGTGCCAGCAGGTCCGGGACACTTAATGAAAAACTGTTTTTT. The encoded protein is CASRSGTLNEKLFF. V and J are TRBV7-6 and TRBJ1-4; possibly TRBD1 for D (6 bases). V was clipped by 6 bases and J by 4 bases, with 12 bases between them. Germline assignment: CDR1 SGHVS and CDR2 FNYEAQ. The CDR3 has 14 amino acids.

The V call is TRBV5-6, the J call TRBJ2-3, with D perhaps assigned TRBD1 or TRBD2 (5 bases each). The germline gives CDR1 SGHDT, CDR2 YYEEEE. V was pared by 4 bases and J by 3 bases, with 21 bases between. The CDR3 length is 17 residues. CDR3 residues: CASSKGPGTAATDTQYF. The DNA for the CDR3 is TGTGCCAGCAGCAAGGGCCCCGGGACGGCAGCAACAGATACGCAGTATTTT.

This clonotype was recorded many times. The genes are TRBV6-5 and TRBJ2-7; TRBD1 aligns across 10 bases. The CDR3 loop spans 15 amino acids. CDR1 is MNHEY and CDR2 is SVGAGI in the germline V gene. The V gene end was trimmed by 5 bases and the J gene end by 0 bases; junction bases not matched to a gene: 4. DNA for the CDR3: TGTGCCAGCAGTCCGGACAGGGGGTCCTCCTACGAGCAGTACGTC. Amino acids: CASSPDRGSSYEQYV.

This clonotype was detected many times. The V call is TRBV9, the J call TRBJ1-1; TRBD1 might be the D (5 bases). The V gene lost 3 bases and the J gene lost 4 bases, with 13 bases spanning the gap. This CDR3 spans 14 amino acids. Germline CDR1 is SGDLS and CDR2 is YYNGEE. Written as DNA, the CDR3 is TGTGCCAGCAGCGGAACACCAGGGACCACTGAAGCTTTCTTT. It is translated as CASSGTPGTTEAFF.

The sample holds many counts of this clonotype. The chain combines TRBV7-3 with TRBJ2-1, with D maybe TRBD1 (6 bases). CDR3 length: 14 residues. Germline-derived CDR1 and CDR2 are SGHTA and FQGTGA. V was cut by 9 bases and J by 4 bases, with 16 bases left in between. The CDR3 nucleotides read TGTGCCAGTCTGGGGGCGAGGTTTTACAATGAGCAGTTCTTC. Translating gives CASLGARFYNEQFF.

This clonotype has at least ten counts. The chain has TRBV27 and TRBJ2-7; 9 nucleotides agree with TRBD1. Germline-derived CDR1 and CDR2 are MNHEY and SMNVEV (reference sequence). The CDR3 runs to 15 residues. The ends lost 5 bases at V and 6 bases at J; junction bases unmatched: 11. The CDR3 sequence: CASSITGGLSGEQYF. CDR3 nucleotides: TGTGCCAGCAGTATAACAGGGGGCCTTTCCGGCGAGCAGTACTTC.

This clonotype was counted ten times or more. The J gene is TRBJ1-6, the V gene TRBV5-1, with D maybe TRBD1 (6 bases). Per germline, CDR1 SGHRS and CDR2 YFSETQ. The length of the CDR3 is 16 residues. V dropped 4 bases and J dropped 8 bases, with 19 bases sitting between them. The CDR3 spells CASSPFRGGLDSPLHF. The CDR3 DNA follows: TGCGCCAGCAGCCCTTTCCGCGGGGGGCTGGATTCACCCCTCCACTTT.

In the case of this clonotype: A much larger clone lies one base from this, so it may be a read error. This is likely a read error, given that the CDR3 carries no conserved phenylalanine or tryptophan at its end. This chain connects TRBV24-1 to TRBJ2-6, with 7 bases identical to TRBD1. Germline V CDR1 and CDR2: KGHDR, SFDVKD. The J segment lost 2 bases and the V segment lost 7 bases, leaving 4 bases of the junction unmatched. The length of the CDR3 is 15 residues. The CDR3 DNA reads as TGTGCCACCAGCCTGACAGGGACTGGGGCCAACGTCCTGACTTAC. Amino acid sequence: CATSLTGTGANVLTY.

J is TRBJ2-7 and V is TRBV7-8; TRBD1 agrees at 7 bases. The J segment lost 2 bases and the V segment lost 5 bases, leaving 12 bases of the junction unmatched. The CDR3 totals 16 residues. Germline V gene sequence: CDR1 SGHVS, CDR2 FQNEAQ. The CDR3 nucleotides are TGTGCCAGCAGCCGGGGACGGACAGGTGGGGCCTACGAGCAGTACGTC. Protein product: CASSRGRTGGAYEQYV.

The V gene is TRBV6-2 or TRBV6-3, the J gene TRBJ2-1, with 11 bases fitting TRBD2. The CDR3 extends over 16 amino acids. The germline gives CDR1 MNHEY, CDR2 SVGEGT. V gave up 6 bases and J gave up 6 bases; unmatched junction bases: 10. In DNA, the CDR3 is TGTGCCAGCAGACTAGCGGGAGCTCTCCTATCCAATGAGCAGTTCTTC. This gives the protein CASRLAGALLSNEQFF.

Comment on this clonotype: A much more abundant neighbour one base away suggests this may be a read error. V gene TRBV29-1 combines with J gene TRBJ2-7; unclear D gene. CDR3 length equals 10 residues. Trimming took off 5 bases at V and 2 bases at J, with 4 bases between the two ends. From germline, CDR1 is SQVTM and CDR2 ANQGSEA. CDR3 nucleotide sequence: TGCAGCGTTATAACCTACGAGCAGTACTTC. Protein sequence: CSVITYEQYF.

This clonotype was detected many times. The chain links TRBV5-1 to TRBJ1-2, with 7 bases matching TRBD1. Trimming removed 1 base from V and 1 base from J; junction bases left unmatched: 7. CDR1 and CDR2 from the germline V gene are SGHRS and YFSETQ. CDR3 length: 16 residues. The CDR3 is CASSLTPGGLNYGYTF. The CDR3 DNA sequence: TGCGCCAGCAGCTTGACGCCAGGGGGGCTTAACTATGGCTACACCTTC.

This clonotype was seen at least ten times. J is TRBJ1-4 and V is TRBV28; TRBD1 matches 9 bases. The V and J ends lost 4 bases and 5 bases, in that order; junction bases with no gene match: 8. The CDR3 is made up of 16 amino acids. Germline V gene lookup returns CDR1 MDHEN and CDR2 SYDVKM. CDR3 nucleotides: TGTGCCAGCAGTTGGAACAGGGGGCGCTTAAATGAAAAACTGTTTTTT. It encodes CASSWNRGRLNEKLFF.

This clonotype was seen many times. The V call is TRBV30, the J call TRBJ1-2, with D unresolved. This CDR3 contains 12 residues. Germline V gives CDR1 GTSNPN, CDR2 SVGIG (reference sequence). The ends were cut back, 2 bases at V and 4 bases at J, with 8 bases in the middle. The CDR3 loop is CAWSMRTYGYTF. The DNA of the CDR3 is TGTGCCTGGAGTATGCGCACCTATGGCTACACCTTC. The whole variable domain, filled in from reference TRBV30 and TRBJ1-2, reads SQTIHQWPATLVQPVGSPLSLECTVEGTSNPNLYWYRQAAGRGLQLLFYSVGIGQISSEVPQNLSASRPQDRQFILSSKKLLLSDSGFYLCAWSMRTYGYTFGSGTRLTVV.

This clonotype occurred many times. The CDR3 bases are TGTGCCACCCGGGGCAGGGCCTATAATTCACCCCTCCACTTT. This sequence encodes CATRGRAYNSPLHF. V and J are TRBV7-2 and TRBJ1-6; maybe TRBD1 (5 bases). V shed 10 bases and J shed 2 bases, with 12 bases lying between them. Germline V CDR1 and CDR2: SGHTA, FQGNSA. CDR3 length: 14 amino acids.

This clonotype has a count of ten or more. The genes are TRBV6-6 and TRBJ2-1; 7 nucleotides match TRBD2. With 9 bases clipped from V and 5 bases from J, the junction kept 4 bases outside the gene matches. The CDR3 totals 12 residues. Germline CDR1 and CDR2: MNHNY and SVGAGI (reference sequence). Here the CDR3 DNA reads TGTGCCAGTCGAGCGGGGAACAATGAGCAGTTCTTC. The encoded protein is CASRAGNNEQFF.

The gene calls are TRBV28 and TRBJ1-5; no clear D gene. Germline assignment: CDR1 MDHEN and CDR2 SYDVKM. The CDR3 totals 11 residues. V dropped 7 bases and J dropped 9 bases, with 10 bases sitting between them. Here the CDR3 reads CASTISGPQHF. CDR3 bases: TGTGCCAGCACTATCTCCGGGCCCCAGCATTTT.

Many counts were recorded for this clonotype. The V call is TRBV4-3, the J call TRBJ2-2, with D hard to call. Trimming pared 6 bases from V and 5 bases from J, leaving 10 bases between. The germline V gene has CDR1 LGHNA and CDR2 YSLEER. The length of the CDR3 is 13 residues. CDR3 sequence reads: CASSLSWTGELFF. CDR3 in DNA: TGCGCCAGCAGTCTATCTTGGACCGGGGAGCTGTTTTTT.

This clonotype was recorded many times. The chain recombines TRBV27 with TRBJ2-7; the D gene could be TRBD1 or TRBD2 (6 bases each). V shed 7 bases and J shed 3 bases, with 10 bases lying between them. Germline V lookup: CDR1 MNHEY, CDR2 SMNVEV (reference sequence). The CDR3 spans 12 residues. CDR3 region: CASIGGLYEQYF. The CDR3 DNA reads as TGTGCCAGCATTGGGGGGCTCTACGAGCAGTACTTC.

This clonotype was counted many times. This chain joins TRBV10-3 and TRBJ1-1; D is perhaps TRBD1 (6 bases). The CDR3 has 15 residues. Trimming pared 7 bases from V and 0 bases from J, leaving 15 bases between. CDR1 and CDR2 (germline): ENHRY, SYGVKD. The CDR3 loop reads CAITKDRPMNTEAFF. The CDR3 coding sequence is TGTGCCATCACCAAGGACAGACCCATGAACACTGAAGCTTTCTTT.

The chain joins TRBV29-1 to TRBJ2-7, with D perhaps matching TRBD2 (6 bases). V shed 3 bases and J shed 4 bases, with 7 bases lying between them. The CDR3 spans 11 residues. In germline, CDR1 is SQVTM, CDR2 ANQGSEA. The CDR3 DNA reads TGCAGCGTTGACGGGGGATACGAGCAGTACTTC. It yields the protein CSVDGGYEQYF.

This CDR3 reads CASSLGEWTFNEQFF. CDR3 DNA: TGTGCCAGCAGTTTAGGAGAATGGACTTTCAATGAGCAGTTCTTC. The chain combines TRBV27 with TRBJ2-1; D is perhaps TRBD2 (5 bases). V was cut by 2 bases and J by 6 bases, with 14 bases left in between. In germline, CDR1 is MNHEY, CDR2 SMNVEV (reference sequence). This CDR3 has 15 residues.

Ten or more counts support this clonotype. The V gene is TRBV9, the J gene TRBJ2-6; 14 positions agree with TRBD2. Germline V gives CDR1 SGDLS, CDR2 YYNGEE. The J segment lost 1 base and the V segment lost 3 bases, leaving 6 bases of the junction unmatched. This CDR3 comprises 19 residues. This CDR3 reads CASSALGLAGASGANVLTF. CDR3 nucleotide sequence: TGTGCCAGCAGCGCTCTGGGACTAGCGGGAGCATCTGGGGCCAACGTCCTGACTTTC.